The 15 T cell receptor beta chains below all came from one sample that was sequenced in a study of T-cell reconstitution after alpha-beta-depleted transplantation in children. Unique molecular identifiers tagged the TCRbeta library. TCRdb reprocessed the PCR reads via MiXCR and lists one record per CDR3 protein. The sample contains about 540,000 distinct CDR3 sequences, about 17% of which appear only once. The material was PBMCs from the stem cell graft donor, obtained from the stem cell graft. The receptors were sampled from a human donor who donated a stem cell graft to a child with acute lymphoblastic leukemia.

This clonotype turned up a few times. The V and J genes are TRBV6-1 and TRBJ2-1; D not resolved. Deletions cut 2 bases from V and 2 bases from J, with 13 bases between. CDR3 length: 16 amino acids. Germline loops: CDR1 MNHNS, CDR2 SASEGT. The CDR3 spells CASSELVSSAYNEQFF. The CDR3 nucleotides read TGTGCCAGCAGTGAACTAGTATCTTCCGCCTACAATGAGCAGTTCTTC.

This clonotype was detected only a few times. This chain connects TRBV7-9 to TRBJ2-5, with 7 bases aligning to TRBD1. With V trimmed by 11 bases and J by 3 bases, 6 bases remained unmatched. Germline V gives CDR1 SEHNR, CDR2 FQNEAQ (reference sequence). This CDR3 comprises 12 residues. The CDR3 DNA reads TGTGCCGGGGGACAGATGGAAGAGACCCAGTACTTC. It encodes CAGGQMEETQYF.

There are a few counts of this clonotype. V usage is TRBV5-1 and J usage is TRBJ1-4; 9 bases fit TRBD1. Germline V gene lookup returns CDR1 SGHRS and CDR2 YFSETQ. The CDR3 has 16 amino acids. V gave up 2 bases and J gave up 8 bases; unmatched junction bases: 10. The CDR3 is CASSLETGTGTEKLFF. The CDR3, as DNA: TGCGCCAGCAGCTTAGAGACAGGGACAGGGACGGAAAAACTGTTTTTT.

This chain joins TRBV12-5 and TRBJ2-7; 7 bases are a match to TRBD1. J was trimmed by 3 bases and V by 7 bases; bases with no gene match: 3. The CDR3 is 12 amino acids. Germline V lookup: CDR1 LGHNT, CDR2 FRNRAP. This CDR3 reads CASAGGHYEQYF. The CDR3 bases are TGTGCTAGTGCAGGGGGACACTACGAGCAGTACTTC. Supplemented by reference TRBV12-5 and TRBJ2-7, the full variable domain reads DARVTQTPRHKVTEMGQEVTMRCQPILGHNTVFWYRQTMMQGLELLAYFRNRAPLDDSGMPKDRFSAEMPDATLATLKIQPSEPRDSAVYFCASAGGHYEQYFGPGTRLTVT.

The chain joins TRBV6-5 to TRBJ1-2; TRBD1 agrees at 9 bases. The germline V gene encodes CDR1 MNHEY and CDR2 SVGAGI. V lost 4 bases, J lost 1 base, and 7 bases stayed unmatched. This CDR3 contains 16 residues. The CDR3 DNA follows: TGTGCCAGCAGTTTGACAGGGGGGGTGGGTAACTATGGCTACACCTTC. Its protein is CASSLTGGVGNYGYTF.

The CDR3 loop is CASRISYEQFF. Here the CDR3 DNA reads TGTGCCAGCAGGATTAGCTATGAGCAGTTCTTC. The chain joins TRBV2 to TRBJ2-1; D remains ambiguous. Germline CDR1 reads SNHLY; CDR2 reads FYNNEI. The CDR3 is 11 amino acids. V was cut by 6 bases and J by 8 bases, with 8 bases left in between.

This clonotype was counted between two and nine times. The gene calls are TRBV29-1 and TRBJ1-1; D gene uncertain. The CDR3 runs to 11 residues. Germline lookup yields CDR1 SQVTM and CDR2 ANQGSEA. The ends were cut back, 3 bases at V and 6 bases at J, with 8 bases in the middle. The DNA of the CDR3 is TGCAGCGTTGATAGTCTCTCTGAAGCTTTCTTT. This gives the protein CSVDSLSEAFF.

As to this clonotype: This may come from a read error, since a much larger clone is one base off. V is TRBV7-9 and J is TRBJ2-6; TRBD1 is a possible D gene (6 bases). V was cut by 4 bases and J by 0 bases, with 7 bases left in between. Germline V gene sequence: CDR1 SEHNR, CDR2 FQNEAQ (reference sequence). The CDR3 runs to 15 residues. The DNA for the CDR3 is TGTGCCAGCAGCTCCAGGGGCTCTGGGGCCAACGTCCTGACTTTC. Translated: CASSSRGSGANVLTF.

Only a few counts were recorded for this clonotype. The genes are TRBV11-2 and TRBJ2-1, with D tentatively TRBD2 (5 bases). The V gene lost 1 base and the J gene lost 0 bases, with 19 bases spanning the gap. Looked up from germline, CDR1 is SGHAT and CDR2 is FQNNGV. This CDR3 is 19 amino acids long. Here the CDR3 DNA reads TGTGCCAGCAGCTTAGGGTGGCCGTCCGAGGGAAGCTCCTACAATGAGCAGTTCTTC. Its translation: CASSLGWPSEGSSYNEQFF.

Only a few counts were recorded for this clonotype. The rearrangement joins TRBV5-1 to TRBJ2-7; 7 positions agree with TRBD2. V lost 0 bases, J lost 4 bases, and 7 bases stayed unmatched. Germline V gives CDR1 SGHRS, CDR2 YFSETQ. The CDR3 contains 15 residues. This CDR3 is CASSLGPSGSYEQYF. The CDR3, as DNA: TGCGCCAGCAGCTTGGGTCCTAGCGGTAGTTACGAGCAGTACTTC.

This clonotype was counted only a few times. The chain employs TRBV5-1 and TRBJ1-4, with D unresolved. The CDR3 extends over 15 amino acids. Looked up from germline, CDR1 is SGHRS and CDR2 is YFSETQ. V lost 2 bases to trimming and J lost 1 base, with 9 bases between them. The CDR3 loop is CASSLGPGTNEKLFF. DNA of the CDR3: TGCGCCAGCAGCTTAGGGCCAGGAACTAATGAAAAACTGTTTTTT.

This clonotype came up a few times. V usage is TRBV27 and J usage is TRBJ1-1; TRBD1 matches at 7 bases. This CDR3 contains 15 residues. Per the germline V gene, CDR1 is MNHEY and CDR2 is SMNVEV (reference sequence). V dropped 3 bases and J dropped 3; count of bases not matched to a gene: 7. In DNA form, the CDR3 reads TGTGCCAGCAGTTTGCCGACAGGGTTGGACACTGAAGCTTTCTTT. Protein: CASSLPTGLDTEAFF.

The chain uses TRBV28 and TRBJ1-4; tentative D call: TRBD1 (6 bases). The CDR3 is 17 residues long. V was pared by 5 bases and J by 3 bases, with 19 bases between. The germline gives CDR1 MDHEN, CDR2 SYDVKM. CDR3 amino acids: CASSALSGGMANEKLFF. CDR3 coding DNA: TGTGCCAGCAGTGCCCTCTCGGGGGGCATGGCTAATGAAAAACTGTTTTTT.

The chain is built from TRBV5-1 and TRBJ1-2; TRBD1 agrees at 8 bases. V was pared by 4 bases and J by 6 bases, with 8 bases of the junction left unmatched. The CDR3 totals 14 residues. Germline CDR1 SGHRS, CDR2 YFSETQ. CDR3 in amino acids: CASSTGQGSNGYTF. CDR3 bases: TGCGCCAGCAGCACCGGACAGGGAAGCAATGGCTACACCTTC.

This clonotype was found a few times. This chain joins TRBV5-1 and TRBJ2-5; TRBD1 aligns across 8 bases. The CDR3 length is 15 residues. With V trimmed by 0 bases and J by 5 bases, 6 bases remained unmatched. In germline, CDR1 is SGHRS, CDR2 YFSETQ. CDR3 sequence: CASSLGQGKKETQYF. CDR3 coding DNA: TGCGCCAGCAGCTTGGGACAGGGGAAGAAGGAGACCCAGTACTTC.